One T cell receptor (beta chain) is described in this entry. This record belongs to a study of T cell changes during pregnancy in multiple sclerosis. Germline trimming cut 1 base from V and 5 bases from J; bases unmatched to any gene: 5. The CDR3 loop spans 15 amino acids. CDR1 MNHEY and CDR2 SVGAGI come from the germline V gene. Sequencing was performed with immunoSEQ multiplex PCR; in TCRdb, only in-frame clones are kept and a portion is missing. The table has tens of thousands of clones, approximately 90% seen once. The TCR was taken from a female donor in good health, enrolled as a control in a pregnancy study. The input for sequencing was CD4+ T cells from peripheral blood mononuclear cells, taken in the third trimester of pregnancy. The genes are TRBV6-5 and TRBJ2-1, with TRBD2 matching over 7 bases. The CDR3 loop is CASSYLAGPNNEQFF. The DNA of the CDR3 is TGTGCCAGCAGTTACTTAGCGGGCCCAAACAATGAGCAGTTCTTC.